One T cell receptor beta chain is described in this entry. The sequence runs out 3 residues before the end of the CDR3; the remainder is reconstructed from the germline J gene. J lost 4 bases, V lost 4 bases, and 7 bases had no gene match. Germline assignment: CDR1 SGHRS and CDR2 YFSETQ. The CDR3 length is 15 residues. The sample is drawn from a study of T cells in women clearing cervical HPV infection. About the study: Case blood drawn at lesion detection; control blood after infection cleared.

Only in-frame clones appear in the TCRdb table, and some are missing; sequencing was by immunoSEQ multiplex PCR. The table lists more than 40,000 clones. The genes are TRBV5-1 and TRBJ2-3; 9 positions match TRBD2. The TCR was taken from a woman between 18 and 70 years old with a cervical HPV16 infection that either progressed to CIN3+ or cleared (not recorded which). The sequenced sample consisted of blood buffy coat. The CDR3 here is CASSHGLALPDTQYF. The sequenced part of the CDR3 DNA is TGCGCCAGCAGCCACGGACTAGCGCTTCCAGATACG.